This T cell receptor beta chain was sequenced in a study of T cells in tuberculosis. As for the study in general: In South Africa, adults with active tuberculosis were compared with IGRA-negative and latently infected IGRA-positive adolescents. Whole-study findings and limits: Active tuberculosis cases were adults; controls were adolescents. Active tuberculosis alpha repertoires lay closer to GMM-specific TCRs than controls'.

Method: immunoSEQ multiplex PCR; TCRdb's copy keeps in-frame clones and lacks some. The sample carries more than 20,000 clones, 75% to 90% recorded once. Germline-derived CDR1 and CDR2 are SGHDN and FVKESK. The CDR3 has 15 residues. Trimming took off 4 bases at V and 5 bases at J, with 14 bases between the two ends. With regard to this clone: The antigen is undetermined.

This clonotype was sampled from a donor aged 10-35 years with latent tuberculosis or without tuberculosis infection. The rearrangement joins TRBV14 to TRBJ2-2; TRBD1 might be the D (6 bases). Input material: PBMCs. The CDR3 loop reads CASSLGHVGTGELFF. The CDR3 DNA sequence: TGTGCCAGCAGCCTGGGACACGTAGGAACCGGGGAGCTGTTTTTT.